This record looks at one T cell receptor beta chain sequence and its context. This sample was included in a study of T cells after yellow fever vaccination. Regarding the study as a whole: There were almost no vaccine-responding clonotypes detectable in the sorted memory subsets on day 0. Faster peaking, at day 5 versus 15, marked a secondary response that was weaker. Booster samples showed a return of most primary-vaccination clones (about 96% CD4, 85% to 90% CD8).

Germline loops: CDR1 MNHEY, CDR2 SVGEGT. V was cut by 5 bases and J by 6 bases, with 8 bases left in between. The CDR3 covers 11 residues. TCRdb used MiXCR to reprocess the 5' RACE reads, holding one entry per CDR3 protein. Seen here are roughly 45,000 distinct CDR3 sequences, 5.5% to 7.5% observed once, and the top ten hold over 9.5%. This clonotype was obtained from a man younger than 45 who received the YFV17D yellow fever vaccine. The rearrangement uses TRBV6-2 or TRBV6-3 and TRBJ2-7; no reliable D call. Sequenced here: PBMCs, either bulk or a sorted T-cell subset (CD4+, CD8+, memory, or dextramer-sorted; not recorded which), sampled 45 days after the yellow fever booster vaccination. The CDR3 DNA is TGTGCCAGCAGTGAGCTAGGCGAGCAGTACTTC. It is translated as CASSELGEQYF.